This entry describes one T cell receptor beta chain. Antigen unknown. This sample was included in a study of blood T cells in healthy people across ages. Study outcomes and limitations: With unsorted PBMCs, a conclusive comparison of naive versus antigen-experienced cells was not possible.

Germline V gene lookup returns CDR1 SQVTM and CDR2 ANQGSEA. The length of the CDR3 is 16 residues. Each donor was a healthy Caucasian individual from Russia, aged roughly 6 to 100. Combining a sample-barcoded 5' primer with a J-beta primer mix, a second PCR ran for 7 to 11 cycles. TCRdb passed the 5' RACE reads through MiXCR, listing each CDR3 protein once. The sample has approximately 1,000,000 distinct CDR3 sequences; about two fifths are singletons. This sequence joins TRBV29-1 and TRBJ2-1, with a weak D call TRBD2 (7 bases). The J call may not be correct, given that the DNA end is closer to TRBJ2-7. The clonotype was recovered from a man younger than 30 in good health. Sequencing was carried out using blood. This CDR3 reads CSVRGEGGGLYNEQYF. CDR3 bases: TGCAGCGTGCGAGGGGAGGGAGGGGGACTCTACAATGAGCAGTACTTC.